This TCR beta chain was retrieved from a study of quantifying T cell responses using KT2 cells. Background on the study: cDNA was made from DNase-treated RNA using alpha and beta constant primers.

Each cDNA got a UMI-containing oligo ligated at its 3' end. First-round PCR used roughly 4 cycles and beta primers RC1.1 and RC1.2 covering TRBC1 and TRBC2. TCRdb itself ran the UMI-ligation and nested PCR reads through MiXCR, one entry per CDR3 protein. The table has 39,000 or so distinct CDR3 sequences, over 15% seen once. Germline-derived CDR1 and CDR2 are SQVTM and ANQGSEA. The CDR3 contains 11 residues. V gave up 4 bases and J gave up 1 base, with 4 bases separating them. KT2, a clone with a known TCR, was spiked into unfractionated PBMC. The V and J genes are TRBV29-1 and TRBJ1-1, with D uncertain. This TCR came from a human donor. The sequenced material came from PBMCs spiked with cells of the T cell clone KT2. The CDR3 protein is CSVGRNTEAFF. CDR3 nucleotide sequence: TGCAGCGTTGGTAGGAACACTGAAGCTTTCTTT.